This passage covers 19 T cell receptor beta chains from one sample sequenced in a study of blood T cells in healthy people across ages. Combining a sample-barcoded 5' primer with a J-beta primer mix, a second PCR ran for about 7 to 12 cycles. TCRdb processed the 5' RACE reads anew with MiXCR; each CDR3 protein has one entry. Of 800,000 to 950,000 distinct CDR3 sequences listed, under 35% are singletons. These data were also filed under a second study, of T cells of mothers and their children.

Source material: blood. Receptors were obtained from a woman between 40 and 50 years old in good health.

This clonotype was seen only a few times. J is TRBJ2-7 and V is TRBV7-3, with 9 bases fitting TRBD1. The CDR3 sequence is 14 residues long. With 4 bases clipped from V and 4 bases from J, the junction kept 5 bases outside the gene matches. Per the germline V gene, CDR1 is SGHTA and CDR2 is FQGTGA. The DNA of the CDR3 is TGTGCCAGCAGCTCCTCGGGACAGGGTTACGAGCAGTACTTC. Translated, it gives CASSSSGQGYEQYF.

This clonotype was recorded a few times. The V call is TRBV5-1, the J call TRBJ2-1, with D hard to call. Looked up from germline, CDR1 is SGHRS and CDR2 is YFSETQ. Deletions cut 2 bases from V and 5 bases from J, with 17 bases between. The length of the CDR3 is 16 residues. The CDR3 DNA sequence: TGCGCCAGCAGCTTCGACGGGCTCACCTCGGACAATGAGCAGTTCTTC. This encodes CASSFDGLTSDNEQFF. Complete variable domain (other parts from reference TRBV5-1 and TRBJ2-1): KAGVTQTPRYLIKTRGQQVTLSCSPISGHRSVSWYQQTPGQGLQFLFEYFSETQRNKGNFPGRFSGRQFSNSRSEMNVSTLELGDSALYLCASSFDGLTSDNEQFFGPGTRLTVL.

This clonotype came up many times. The V and J genes are TRBV28 and TRBJ2-1, with no clear D. This CDR3 region has 12 residues. V was shortened by 5 bases and J by 12 bases, with 14 bases between the two germline ends. The germline gives CDR1 MDHEN, CDR2 SYDVKM. The CDR3 DNA reads TGTGCCAGCAGTGGCGGCAGCCTGATGCAGTTCTTC. It encodes CASSGGSLMQFF.

At least ten counts were recorded for this clonotype. The chain links TRBV5-1 to TRBJ1-1; no clear D. Germline V gene data show CDR1 as SGHRS and CDR2 as YFSETQ. This CDR3 comprises 12 residues. V dropped 2 bases and J dropped 7 bases, with 9 bases sitting between them. The CDR3 bases are TGCGCCAGCAGCTTAGGTGGGATTGAAGCTTTCTTT. Its protein is CASSLGGIEAFF.

Note on this clonotype: Its ends do not fully match the called genes, so a read error is possible. The gene calls are TRBV29-1 and TRBJ1-4; maybe TRBD1 (5 bases). The CDR3 extends over 13 amino acids. Germline values: CDR1 SQVTM, CDR2 ANQGSEA. The DNA for the CDR3 is TGCAGCGTCAAAGAGGGGAGTAATGAAAAACGGTTTTTT. Its translation: CSVKEGSNEKRFF.

This clonotype appeared many times. The chain has TRBV7-2 and TRBJ2-5, with unresolved D. Per germline, CDR1 SGHTA and CDR2 FQGNSA. The CDR3 is 13 amino acids. The germline V and J ends were trimmed by 8 bases and 1 base, with 11 bases remaining between them. In DNA, the CDR3 is TGTGCCAGCCAGAGACTCGCCCAAGAGACCCAGTACTTC. Translated: CASQRLAQETQYF.

This clonotype has a handful of counts. This chain uses TRBV20-1 with TRBJ2-1; the D call may be TRBD1 or TRBD2 (5 bases each). Germline CDR1 and CDR2: DFQATT and SNEGSKA (reference sequence). Trimming removed 0 bases from V and 8 bases from J, with 23 bases in between. The CDR3 totals 17 residues. For the CDR3, the DNA is TGCAGTGCTAGAGATCCTCTGGCGCGGGTTGGGGGACATGAGCAGTTCTTC. Translated: CSARDPLARVGGHEQFF.

The rearrangement links TRBV6-5 to TRBJ1-6; D gene ambiguous. From germline, CDR1 is MNHEY and CDR2 SVGAGI. The CDR3 sequence is 14 residues long. Trimming cost V 8 bases and J 2 bases, with 10 bases left between them. The CDR3 is CASAQDPYNSPLHF. The CDR3 bases are TGTGCCAGCGCTCAGGATCCCTATAATTCACCCCTCCACTTT.

This rearrangement joins TRBV28 to TRBJ1-2; the D is unclear. The germline V and J ends were trimmed by 11 bases and 6 bases, with 10 bases remaining between them. The CDR3 consists of 10 residues. Germline values: CDR1 MDHEN, CDR2 SYDVKM. This CDR3 is CAETADGYTF. In nucleotides, the CDR3 is TGTGCCGAGACGGCCGATGGCTACACCTTC.

This clonotype was found a few times. The V and J genes are TRBV20-1 and TRBJ1-1; D ambiguous. The length of the CDR3 is 14 residues. V was trimmed by 6 bases and J by 0 bases, leaving 14 bases between them. Germline-derived CDR1 and CDR2 are DFQATT and SNEGSKA (reference sequence). The CDR3 here is CSAPGLFMNTEAFF. CDR3 bases: TGCAGTGCCCCCGGACTGTTCATGAACACTGAAGCTTTCTTT.

This clonotype has just a few counts. This sequence joins TRBV18 and TRBJ2-7; the D gene is possibly TRBD2 (6 bases). The CDR3 contains 15 residues. The V gene's germline CDR1 is KGHSH and CDR2 LQKENI. V lost 4 bases, J lost 0 bases, and 13 bases lay in between. The DNA for the CDR3 is TGTGCCAGCTCACACCAAGACGGGAGCTCCTACGAGCAGTACTTC. Its protein is CASSHQDGSSYEQYF.

The chain recombines TRBV27 with TRBJ2-3, with 8 positions matching TRBD1. Germline CDR1 MNHEY, CDR2 SMNVEV (reference sequence). This CDR3 region has 16 residues. The trim removed 3 bases at V and 4 bases at J, leaving 9 bases unmatched. The CDR3 coding sequence is TGTGCCAGCAGTTTTCCCCCAAACAGGGGGGCAGATACGCAGTATTTT. It is translated as CASSFPPNRGADTQYF.

This chain's CDR3 is CASSPPGVYEQYF. CDR3 DNA sequence: TGTGCCAGCTCACCACCGGGGGTCTACGAGCAGTACTTC. The chain recombines TRBV18 with TRBJ2-7; D assignment may be TRBD1 or TRBD2 (5 bases each). This CDR3 is 13 amino acids long. Trimming cost V 0 bases and J 3 bases, with 6 bases left between them. Germline assignment: CDR1 KGHSH and CDR2 LQKENI.

In regard to this clonotype: A read error may explain this, as a much larger clone is one base away. The V call is TRBV5-1, the J call TRBJ2-7, with a possible D match to TRBD1 (6 bases). The CDR3 length is 14 residues. The germline V gene has CDR1 SGHRS and CDR2 YFSETQ. Trimming pared 3 bases from V and 0 bases from J, leaving 10 bases between. CDR3 coding DNA: TGCGCCAGCAGCTGGGAGACAGGCTCCTACGAGCAGTACTTC. As protein: CASSWETGSYEQYF.

The sample holds many counts of this clonotype. This sequence joins TRBV20-1 and TRBJ2-5, with D unclear. Deletions cut 0 bases from V and 2 bases from J, with 16 bases between. Germline loops: CDR1 DFQATT, CDR2 SNEGSKA (reference sequence). This CDR3 is built from 16 residues. CDR3 residues: CSAREDLRYLQETQYF. DNA of the CDR3: TGCAGTGCTAGAGAGGACCTACGATATCTTCAAGAGACCCAGTACTTC.

The chain recombines TRBV30 with TRBJ1-1, with D maybe TRBD1 (5 bases). In germline, CDR1 is GTSNPN, CDR2 SVGIG (reference sequence). Between the trimmed V and J ends, which lost 0 bases and 8 bases, there was a span of 16 bases. This CDR3 comprises 14 residues. The CDR3 here is CAWSVSRDYLEAFF. The CDR3 bases are TGTGCCTGGAGTGTGTCGAGGGACTACCTAGAAGCTTTCTTT.

This clonotype was counted at least ten times. The V and J genes are TRBV5-5 and TRBJ1-2, with D possibly matching TRBD1 (6 bases). Trimming shortened V by 5 bases and J by 7 bases, and 27 bases separated the two germline ends. CDR3 length equals 17 residues. The germline V gene has CDR1 SGHKS and CDR2 YYEKEE (reference sequence). The CDR3, as DNA: TGTGCCAGCAGTCCGGGGGGGGCGATCCCTAATCCCTCTGGCTACACCTTC. Its translation is CASSPGGAIPNPSGYTF.

This clonotype occurred a few times. The chain joins TRBV7-2 to TRBJ1-2; perhaps TRBD1 as D (5 bases). The germline gives CDR1 SGHTA, CDR2 FQGNSA. V was clipped by 4 bases and J by 3 bases, with 12 bases between them. The CDR3 consists of 14 residues. CDR3 nucleotides: TGTGCCAGCAGCTCCAGGGTGTTGGACTATGGCTACACCTTC. It translates to CASSSRVLDYGYTF.

Only a few counts were recorded for this clonotype. Germline and junction disagree at one end, which may indicate a read error. This sequence joins TRBV24-1 and TRBJ1-2, with D perhaps TRBD1 (5 bases). Germline values: CDR1 KGHDR, CDR2 SFDVKD. The CDR3 sequence is 17 residues long. CDR3 DNA: TGTGCCGCCAGTGATTTGCGGAGCAGGGTCCGTAACTATGGCTACACCTTC. Translation gives CAASDLRSRVRNYGYTF.